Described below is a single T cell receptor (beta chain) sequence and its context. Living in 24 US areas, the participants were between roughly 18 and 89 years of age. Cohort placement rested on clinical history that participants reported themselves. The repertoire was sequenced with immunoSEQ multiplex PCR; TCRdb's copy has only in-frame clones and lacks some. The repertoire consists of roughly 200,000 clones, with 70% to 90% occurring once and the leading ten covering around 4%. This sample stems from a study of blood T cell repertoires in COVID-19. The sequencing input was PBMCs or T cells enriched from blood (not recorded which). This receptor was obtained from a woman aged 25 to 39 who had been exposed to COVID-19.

CDR3 protein: CASRPPAGLNTEAFF. CDR3 coding DNA: TGTGCCAGCAGACCCCCCGCAGGGTTGAACACTGAAGCTTTCTTT. The gene calls are TRBV9 and TRBJ1-1; tentative D call: TRBD1 (5 bases). The germline V and J ends were trimmed by 5 bases and 0 bases, with 14 bases remaining between them. In germline, CDR1 is SGDLS, CDR2 YYNGEE. The CDR3 runs to 15 residues.